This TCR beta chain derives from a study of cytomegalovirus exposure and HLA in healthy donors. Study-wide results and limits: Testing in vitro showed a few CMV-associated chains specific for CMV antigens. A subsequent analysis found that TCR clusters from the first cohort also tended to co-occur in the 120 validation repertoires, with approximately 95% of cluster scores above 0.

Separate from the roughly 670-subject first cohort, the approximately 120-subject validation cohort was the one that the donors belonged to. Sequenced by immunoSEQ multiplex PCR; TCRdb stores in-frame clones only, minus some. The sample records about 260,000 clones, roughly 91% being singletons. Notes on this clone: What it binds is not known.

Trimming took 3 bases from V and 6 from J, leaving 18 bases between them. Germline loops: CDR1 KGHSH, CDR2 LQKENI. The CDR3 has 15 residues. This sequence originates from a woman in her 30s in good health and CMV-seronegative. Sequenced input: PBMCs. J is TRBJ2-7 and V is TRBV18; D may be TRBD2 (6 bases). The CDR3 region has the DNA TGTGCCAGCTCACCCCGGGGAGGTGGGATCTCCGAGCAGTACTTC. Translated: CASSPRGGGISEQYF.